The 23 T cell receptor beta chains in this list originate from one sample, sequenced in a study of cytomegalovirus exposure and HLA in healthy donors. PCR involved 60 Vbeta and 13 Jbeta primers. Here immunoSEQ multiplex PCR was the method, and the copy in TCRdb shows in-frame clones only, minus some. The sample consists of 110,000 to 150,000 clones, roughly 65% of them appearing once. The sequenced sample was PBMCs. Source of these receptors: a woman aged 25 to 39 in good health and CMV-seronegative.

V gene TRBV2 combines with J gene TRBJ2-2, with D perhaps matching TRBD1 (5 bases). The ends were cut back, 5 bases at V and 9 bases at J, with 10 bases in the middle. Germline CDR1 reads SNHLY; CDR2 reads FYNNEI. The CDR3 totals 12 residues. CDR3 nucleotide sequence: TGTGCCAGCAGTAGACAGACCTGGGAGCTGTTTTTT. This translates into CASSRQTWELFF.

The V call is TRBV18, the J call TRBJ1-1; 9 bases fit TRBD1. This CDR3 region has 16 residues. Germline CDR1 KGHSH, CDR2 LQKENI. The trim removed 6 bases at V and 4 bases at J, leaving 12 bases unmatched. This CDR3 reads CASSRRTGESATEAFF. In DNA, the CDR3 is TGTGCCAGCTCGCGGAGGACAGGGGAAAGCGCCACTGAAGCTTTCTTT.

The rearrangement joins TRBV6-5 to TRBJ2-1, with 10 bases matching TRBD2. This CDR3 is built from 16 residues. Germline CDR1 is MNHEY and CDR2 is SVGAGI. Germline trimming cut 0 bases from V and 9 bases from J; bases unmatched to any gene: 8. Here the CDR3 DNA reads TGTGCCAGCAGTTACTCGATCCTAGCGGGAGTACGTGAGCAGTTCTTC. Encoded protein: CASSYSILAGVREQFF.

CDR3 sequence reads: CASSHSGTYNEQFF. The CDR3 DNA reads TGCGCCAGCAGCCACAGCGGAACCTACAATGAGCAGTTCTTC. V gene TRBV4-1 combines with J gene TRBJ2-1, with D perhaps TRBD2 (5 bases). The CDR3 sequence is 14 residues long. Trimming pared 3 bases from V and 2 bases from J, leaving 8 bases between. Germline loops: CDR1 MGHRA, CDR2 YSYEKL.

This clone appeared a single time. The chain combines TRBV18 with TRBJ1-5; D is uncertain. V was trimmed by 5 bases and J by 8 bases, leaving 7 bases between them. CDR3 length equals 11 residues. The germline V gene encodes CDR1 KGHSH and CDR2 LQKENI. The DNA for the CDR3 is TGTGCCAGCTCAGACGGGGAGCCCCAGCATTTT. It is translated as CASSDGEPQHF.

V gene TRBV10-3 combines with J gene TRBJ2-4; the D is unclear. The CDR3 sequence is 15 residues long. Germline CDR1 ENHRY, CDR2 SYGVKD. Trimming removed 3 bases from V and 6 bases from J, with 15 bases in between. The CDR3 DNA reads as TGTGCCATCAGTGACGTGAACACGAAAACAAACATTCAGTACTTC. Protein product: CAISDVNTKTNIQYF.

The rearrangement uses TRBV6-5 and TRBJ2-3; TRBD2 agrees at 9 bases. This CDR3 spans 15 amino acids. Germline trimming cut 6 bases from V and 3 bases from J; bases unmatched to any gene: 7. Germline V gene sequence: CDR1 MNHEY, CDR2 SVGAGI. The CDR3 reads CASRTSGPGTDTQYF. The CDR3 coding sequence is TGTGCCAGCAGGACTAGCGGCCCGGGGACAGATACGCAGTATTTT.

The V and J genes are TRBV29-1 and TRBJ2-1, with D possibly matching TRBD2 (5 bases). Germline V gene lookup returns CDR1 SQVTM and CDR2 ANQGSEA. The CDR3 sequence is 10 residues long. Trimming stripped 7 bases from V and 9 bases from J, with 10 bases between. The CDR3: CSAVRGEQFF. The DNA of the CDR3 is TGCAGCGCTGTTCGGGGTGAGCAGTTCTTC.

V is TRBV7-2 and J is TRBJ2-3; D remains unclear. The CDR3 covers 14 residues. The germline CDR1 and CDR2 sequences are SGHTA and FQGNSA. V lost 2 bases and J 3 bases, leaving 9 bases between the germline ends. The CDR3 loop is CASSLYVGTDTQYF. CDR3 nucleotide sequence: TGTGCCAGCAGCTTATACGTCGGGACAGATACGCAGTATTTT.

This sequence joins TRBV30 and TRBJ1-4, with D possibly matching TRBD1 (6 bases). The CDR3 has 14 amino acids. Germline V gene sequence: CDR1 GTSNPN, CDR2 SVGIG (reference sequence). Trimming cost V 7 bases and J 4 bases, with 16 bases left between them. This CDR3 reads CAYNPDSVNEKLFF. In DNA, the CDR3 is TGTGCCTACAATCCGGACAGTGTTAATGAAAAACTGTTTTTT.

This clone was counted a single time. V usage is TRBV28 and J usage is TRBJ2-2, with D maybe TRBD1 (6 bases). Looked up from germline, CDR1 is MDHEN and CDR2 is SYDVKM. Between the trimmed V and J ends, which lost 2 bases and 0 bases, there was a span of 10 bases. This CDR3 has 16 amino acids. CDR3 sequence (DNA): TGTGCCAGCAGTTTAGGGCAGGGGCCGAACACCGGGGAGCTGTTTTTT. Amino acids: CASSLGQGPNTGELFF.

This sequence joins TRBV2 and TRBJ2-7; 11 nucleotides match TRBD2. Germline V CDR1 and CDR2: SNHLY, FYNNEI. The CDR3 is made up of 14 amino acids. After removal of 4 bases from V and 7 bases from J, the junction contained 6 bases not matched to a gene. The CDR3, as DNA: TGTGCCAGCAGTGTACTAGCGGGAGCCTGGGAGCAGTACTTC. Protein product: CASSVLAGAWEQYF.

V and J are TRBV11-1 and TRBJ2-5, with 10 positions matching TRBD2. From germline, CDR1 is SGHAT and CDR2 FQDESV (reference sequence). The CDR3 is 19 residues long. V lost 1 base to trimming and J lost 1 base; unmatched junction nucleotides: 12. Here the CDR3 reads CASSLVPSSGGLFQETQYF. The CDR3 nucleotides are TGTGCCAGCAGCTTAGTGCCGTCTAGCGGGGGCCTTTTCCAAGAGACCCAGTACTTC.

The chain employs TRBV19 and TRBJ1-1; no definite D call. Germline V gene data show CDR1 as LNHDA and CDR2 as SQIVND (reference sequence). This CDR3 is built from 14 residues. V dropped 6 bases and J dropped 5 bases, with 16 bases sitting between them. This CDR3 reads CASSPISTGTEAFF. CDR3 nucleotide sequence: TGTGCCAGTAGCCCGATCTCAACGGGGACTGAAGCTTTCTTT.

V and J are TRBV2 and TRBJ2-5; 9 positions match TRBD1. This CDR3 region has 14 residues. With 7 bases clipped from V and 5 bases from J, the junction kept 8 bases outside the gene matches. Per germline, CDR1 SNHLY and CDR2 FYNNEI. In DNA form, the CDR3 reads TGTGCCAGCAACCGACAGGGGGGTGGGGAGACCCAGTACTTC. It is translated as CASNRQGGGETQYF.

The genes are TRBV5-1 and TRBJ1-3; maybe TRBD1 (5 bases). CDR1 and CDR2 (germline): SGHRS, YFSETQ. This CDR3 spans 15 amino acids. V was shortened by 4 bases and J by 0 bases, with 11 bases between the two germline ends. In DNA form, the CDR3 reads TGCGCCAGCAGCGACCCCCAGGGCTCTGGAAACACCATATATTTT. Its translation is CASSDPQGSGNTIYF.

The rearrangement links TRBV7-9 to TRBJ1-5; D is unresolved. Germline values: CDR1 SEHNR, CDR2 FQNEAQ (reference sequence). This CDR3 is built from 14 residues. The ends were cut back, 1 base at V and 2 bases at J, with 6 bases in the middle. CDR3 in DNA: TGTGCCAGCAGCTTAGATCAGGGCAATCAGCCCCAGCATTTT. It is translated as CASSLDQGNQPQHF. Full variable domain (missing parts from reference TRBV7-9 and TRBJ1-5): DTGVSQNPRHKITKRGQNVTFRCDPISEHNRLYWYRQTLGQGPEFLTYFQNEAQLEKSRLLSDRFSAERPKGSFSTLEIQRTEQGDSAMYLCASSLDQGNQPQHFGDGTRLSIL.

This chain uses TRBV28 with TRBJ1-2; TRBD1 aligns across 8 bases. Germline assignment: CDR1 MDHEN and CDR2 SYDVKM. CDR3 size: 17 residues. J was trimmed by 1 base and V by 3 bases; bases with no gene match: 10. CDR3 DNA sequence: TGTGCCAGCAGTTTTAGGGAGCAGGGGGCCGGTAACTATGGCTACACCTTC. It specifies CASSFREQGAGNYGYTF.

V gene TRBV27 combines with J gene TRBJ2-5; 9 bases are a match to TRBD1. The CDR3 covers 20 residues. V lost 2 bases to trimming and J lost 7 bases; unmatched junction nucleotides: 23. From germline, CDR1 is MNHEY and CDR2 SMNVEV (reference sequence). The CDR3 DNA reads as TGTGCCAGCAGTTTACGCCCCTCCTTTCCATATGGACAGGGGCGGGCGACCCAGTACTTC. It yields the protein CASSLRPSFPYGQGRATQYF.

The CDR3 DNA reads TGTGCCAGCATCGGGGGGGGCTACACTGAAGCTTTCTTT. Translating it yields CASIGGGYTEAFF. The chain has TRBV7-9 and TRBJ1-1; the D gene is possibly TRBD1 (6 bases). The CDR3 has 13 amino acids. Germline CDR1 SEHNR, CDR2 FQNEAQ (reference sequence). With 7 bases removed from V and 3 bases from J, the gap between germline ends came to 12 bases.

J is TRBJ2-7 and V is TRBV7-8; TRBD1 matches at 8 bases. The germline V gene encodes CDR1 SGHVS and CDR2 FQNEAQ. Trimming cost V 5 bases and J 6 bases; bases outside gene matches: 9. The CDR3 is made up of 14 amino acids. The CDR3 loop reads CASSPQTGEAEQYF. The CDR3 bases are TGTGCCAGCAGCCCCCAGACAGGGGAGGCCGAGCAGTACTTC.

The genes are TRBV18 and TRBJ1-2, with D perhaps TRBD1 (6 bases). This CDR3 comprises 15 residues. The ends were cut back, 2 bases at V and 3 bases at J, with 13 bases in the middle. CDR1 is KGHSH, CDR2 LQKENI, per germline. Here the CDR3 DNA reads TGTGCCAGCTCACCAAGCACAGGGCTACACTATGGCTACACCTTC. This translates into CASSPSTGLHYGYTF. The full variable domain, completed using reference TRBV18 and TRBJ1-2, is NAGVMQNPRHLVRRRGQEARLRCSPMKGHSHVYWYRQLPEEGLKFMVYLQKENIIDESGMPKERFSAEFPKEGPSILRIQQVVRGDSAAYFCASSPSTGLHYGYTFGSGTRLTVV.

This clone showed up just once. The V call is TRBV5-1, the J call TRBJ2-6; 15 positions match TRBD2. The CDR3 runs to 20 residues. V was clipped by 4 bases and J by 0 bases; unmatched bases: 8. CDR1 and CDR2 from the germline V gene are SGHRS and YFSETQ. The CDR3 loop is CASSTGTSGGRGSGANVLTF. The DNA for the CDR3 is TGCGCCAGCAGCACCGGGACTAGCGGGGGGAGGGGCTCTGGGGCCAACGTCCTGACTTTC.